This paragraph covers one T cell receptor (beta chain) sequence. The antigen it recognizes is unknown. No clone much larger than this one lies a single base away; base qualities are absent. The cohort comprised around 700 healthy bone marrow donors. Cohort members were all nominally healthy when sampled, although unrecorded immune exposures were likely present. The donor was CMV seropositive and belonged to the group of a few hundred seropositive cohort members. Each donor provided a peripheral blood sample, and peripheral blood mononuclear cells were used for TCR beta sequencing. Genomic DNA was extracted from the blood cell samples with the Qiagen DNeasy Blood Extraction Kit. This sample was taken from a study of cytomegalovirus exposure and HLA in healthy donors listed by TCRdb under 2017. With regard to the full study: In an earlier analysis of some 610 of the donors, 250 to 300 Gb of sequence data and 90 million to 120 million unique TCR beta sequences from about 190 million T cells were reported. Approximately 330 gigabases of sequencing data and around 80 million unique TCR sequences made up an early release that covered over 550 HLA-typed donors. The genetic ancestry cluster associated with self-reported Caucasian donors included about 81% of the roughly 400 genotyped donors. The aim of the study was to test whether cataloging public T cell receptors could identify signatures of past pathogen exposure. The study profiled the T cell repertoires of under 850 subjects by immunosequencing and related them to cytomegalovirus serostatus. Besides the first cohort of 666 subjects, a separate validation cohort made up of 120 different subjects was used. To predict cytomegalovirus infection status, the study brought together high-throughput TCR immunosequencing, statistical association of individual TCRs with disease status, and machine learning. A later analysis re-analyzed previously published TCR beta repertoires from approximately 670 donors and added high-resolution HLA genotyping to study TCR occurrence patterns. Rather than using new phenotypic data, the later analysis identified candidate immune exposures from TCR beta sequences and from how often those sequences occurred across donors. An earlier analysis of around 580 of the donors used high-throughput TCR beta sequencing to judge whether each TCR beta V gene segment behaved as functional or pseudogenic. Donor age, sex, ethnicity and CMV serostatus were compiled alongside the repertoire data. In a later genetic analysis, genome-wide SNP genotypes for about three fifths of the 666 donors were used, and that subset was treated as a discovery cohort. All discovery cohort repertoires had been generated on a single sequencing platform. Class I and class II HLA loci were covered by the typing at four-digit resolution. The number of donors typed differed by locus, with about 629-640 for A, B, C, DRB1 and DQB1, approximately 500 for DQA1, 600 to 610 for DPA1, and some 470 for DPB1. Roughly 5 DR-DQ haplotypes were treated as single units for association and clustering because of strong linkage in the cohort. Among around 400 genotyped donors of the cohort, an average of around 220,000 unique TCR beta nucleotide sequences was sequenced per donor, of which roughly 18% were non-productive. Broad study findings and their caveats: In vitro tests confirmed that a few of the cytomegalovirus-associated TCR beta chains recognize cytomegalovirus antigens. In a later analysis, most CMV-associated TCR beta chains were found to appear HLA-restricted, with HLA associations seemingly driven largely by CMV exposure. The sequencing pipeline was judged likely to have produced a cluster of highly shared sequence variants as a technical artifact. Cytomegalovirus status was reported to be diagnosed by the classifier with high specificity and sensitivity in both the original and validation cohorts. A later genetic analysis associated a missense DCLRE1C variant with V-gene and J-gene trimming of TCR beta chains, and an independent cohort replicated the association. Some IMGT-functional V segments, including TRBV6-2 and TRBV6-3, could not be told apart with the 87-base-pair reads, so those segments were excluded. According to the authors, the approach could potentially be generalized to other disease states and immunological phenotypes. Because counts were too low, roughly 16 rarely observed V segments, including chromosome 9 orphons, were left out of the earlier analysis of several hundred of the donors. In an earlier analysis of approximately 600 of the donors, most TCR beta V segments were observed in productive rearrangements about 87% or about 30% of the time, broadly matching IMGT annotations. Because some donors lacked HLA typing at each locus, the association tests relied only on the typed subset. The cohort was sequenced for TCR beta chains only, and without alpha or paired-chain data the features that could be detected were limited. Compared with equally common non-associated chains, HLA-associated TCR beta chains in a later analysis were more clonally expanded and had lower generation probabilities. Linkage disequilibrium might explain the correlated functional status among segregating V segments, but an unknown experimental factor could not be excluded. Most TCR sequences were observed very rarely across donors, whereas some public TCRs were present in many individuals. According to a later genetic analysis, donors in an Asian-associated ancestry cluster had fewer N-insertions in productive TCRs than the approximately 630-donor mean. A further reported finding was that TCR beta sequences accurately predicted the HLA-A and HLA-B alleles for most subjects in the first cohort. Immune exposure information for the cohort was limited to CMV serostatus. According to a later analysis, parvovirus B19, influenza, CMV and Epstein-Barr virus appeared linked to several top co-occurrence clusters. When HLA alleles, especially DR and DQ, strongly co-occurred, TCR associations were difficult to assign to individual alleles. The study gave a list of more than 150 TCR beta chains associated with cytomegalovirus. In a later analysis, TCR association rates were found to vary across HLA loci, with the most associated TCRs seen for DRB1 alleles and the fewest for HLA-C alleles. In a later analysis, 16,951 TCR beta sequences were associated with specific HLA alleles at a false discovery rate of 0.05. Roughly uniform sequencing depth across donors was assumed in presence/absence analyses, although this assumption may not hold.

The CDR3 starts with the cysteine, ends with the phenylalanine, and has 19 residues. The entry retains the CDR3 DNA only, 57 bases that are in frame from base 1. V is trimmed back by 0 bases and J by 4 bases, and the junction contains 16 bases that no gene match accounts for. From the germline V gene, CDR1 is SGHVS and CDR2 is FQNEAQ. Receptor libraries were prepared by the immunoSEQ multiplex PCR assay. A mixture of 60 forward primers for TCR Vbeta segments and 13 reverse primers for TCR Jbeta segments was used in the multiplex PCR. The CDR3 region of rearranged TCR beta genes was amplified from genomic DNA with a multiplex PCR assay. The amplified TCR beta libraries were sequenced on the Illumina HiSeq System as 87-base-pair reads. The authors' pipeline ran thus. In a later analysis, 70 million to 95 million unique TCR beta chains were counted across the roughly 700 repertoires, and approximately 11 million of these chains were shared by at least two donors. To remove PCR and sequencing errors, raw reads were error-corrected and collapsed into unique sequences using a nearest-neighbor algorithm that merged closely related sequences. V, D and J gene segments were assigned by aligning CDR3 sequences to IMGT reference sequences. For a sequence to be retained, a match of at least six nucleotides was required to both a V gene segment and a J gene segment. Rearrangements were classified as productive when the CDR3 lacked stop codons and remained in frame with V and J, and all other rearrangements were classified as non-productive. Following IMGT convention, CDR3 was defined as the stretch from the second conserved V-encoded cysteine to the conserved J-encoded phenylalanine. In an earlier analysis of approximately 590 of the donors, sequences lacking an unambiguous match to a single V gene segment were excluded. In an earlier analysis of approximately 560 of the donors, a V segment was called functional when productive rearrangements were above 56.7%, and segregating when the standard deviation between donors exceeded 5%. To diagnose cytomegalovirus status from the catalog of TCR beta chain sequences, a statistical classification framework was built. V and J gene assignment, in a later analysis, came from comparing TCR nucleotide sequences with IMGT/GENE-DB human TR gene sequences. The TCRdist pipeline was used in a later analysis to assign CDR3 sequences and most-parsimonious VDJ recombination scenarios. In a later analysis, each TCR beta chain was defined by its CDR3 amino acid sequence together with its V-gene family, and reads without a unique V-gene family were excluded. A later analysis removed 550 to 650 highly shared, low-generation-probability nucleotide sequences to deal with suspected cross-contamination and a sequencing artifact. For each public chain, a later analysis derived a clonal expansion index from normalized ranks of inferred template counts within each repertoire. In a later analysis, generation probabilities were computed using a VDJ recombination model fitted to out-of-frame rearrangements, and the results were checked against IGoR. Hypergeometric tests were used in a later analysis to score TCR-TCR, TCR-HLA and TCR-CMV co-occurrence, with a repertoire-size bias correction applied to the TCR pairs. To estimate false discovery rates, a later analysis permuted the HLA or CMV assignments 20 times. In a later analysis, co-occurring TCRs were grouped with DBSCAN, and TCRdist sequence similarity was added when clustering was performed within HLA-allele-positive subsets. Repertoires with fewer than 30,000 or more than 120,000 public chains were left out of co-occurrence clustering, as were a handful of repertoires with anomalous nucleotide sharing. TCRdb took over this immuneACCESS table, retaining in-frame rearrangements with V and J assigned. Such tables are incomplete; in checked studies, under half of the missing clones stem from an unresolved V gene, and the remainder is unexplained. V, J and clone size are those of that table, while D and trimming were read from the DNA. The sample table contains roughly 180,000 clones; only one count was recorded for approximately 73% of them. Under 3% of the sample goes to the ten largest clones.

Sequencing was done on a sample of PBMCs. Recombination linked TRBV7-8 to TRBJ2-5, and 8 bases in between align with TRBD2. This clonotype was obtained from a woman in her twenties or thirties in good health and CMV-seropositive. The CDR3 loop reads CASSLARFMSGGSRETQYF. The bases read TGTGCCAGCAGCTTAGCGCGGTTTATGAGCGGGGGTTCTCGAGAGACCCAGTACTTC.